This entry lists 30 T cell receptor beta chains sequenced from one sample in a study of T cells after yellow fever vaccination. From the 5' RACE reads, TCRdb called clonotypes with MiXCR, one entry per CDR3 protein. Of roughly 170,000 distinct CDR3 sequences in the sample, roughly 6.2% were seen once. Sequencing was performed on CD4+ T cells sorted from PBMCs, taken on the day of the first yellow fever vaccination. All receptors derive from a man younger than 30 who received the YFV17D yellow fever vaccine.

The chain has TRBV20-1 and TRBJ1-6, with D perhaps TRBD1 (6 bases). V shed 6 bases and J shed 4 bases, with 13 bases lying between them. Germline V gene data show CDR1 as DFQATT and CDR2 as SNEGSKA (reference sequence). The CDR3 is 14 amino acids. The CDR3 bases are TGCAGTGCCCGGGACACTCGATATAATTCACCCCTCCACTTT. It translates to CSARDTRYNSPLHF.

This clonotype showed up many times. The rearrangement links TRBV7-2 to TRBJ2-2, with D tentatively TRBD1 (5 bases). The ends were cut back, 4 bases at V and 3 bases at J, with 9 bases in the middle. The CDR3 loop spans 14 amino acids. Germline CDR1 and CDR2: SGHTA and FQGNSA. CDR3 sequence reads: CASSSTGHTGELFF. In DNA, the CDR3 is TGTGCCAGCAGCTCAACAGGTCACACCGGGGAGCTGTTTTTT. The full variable domain, completed using reference TRBV7-2 and TRBJ2-2, is GAGVSQSPSNKVTEKGKDVELRCDPISGHTALYWYRQSLGQGLEFLIYFQGNSAPDKSGLPSDRFSAERTGGSVSTLTIQRTQQEDSAVYLCASSSTGHTGELFFGEGSRLTVL.

The rearrangement uses TRBV5-1 and TRBJ2-2; 13 bases are shared with TRBD2. V trimming: 10 bases; J trimming: 4 bases; junction bases outside the gene matches: 13. CDR1 SGHRS and CDR2 YFSETQ come from the germline V gene. There are 17 residues in the CDR3. CDR3 nucleotides: TGCGCCTCCAGCGGACTAGCGGGGGCCGGGGGCACCGGGGAGCTGTTTTTT. Translation gives CASSGLAGAGGTGELFF. The full variable domain, completed using reference TRBV5-1 and TRBJ2-2, is KAGVTQTPRYLIKTRGQQVTLSCSPISGHRSVSWYQQTPGQGLQFLFEYFSETQRNKGNFPGRFSGRQFSNSRSEMNVSTLELGDSALYLCASSGLAGAGGTGELFFGEGSRLTVL.

The chain has TRBV5-1 and TRBJ1-1, with TRBD1 as a possible D gene (5 bases). Trimming left V 3 bases short and J 1 base short, with 10 bases between. The CDR3 has 14 amino acids. Looked up from germline, CDR1 is SGHRS and CDR2 is YFSETQ. CDR3 DNA: TGCGCCAGCAGCTACGGTGGGGGGAACACTGAAGCTTTCTTT. Its protein product is CASSYGGGNTEAFF.

This clonotype was detected ten times or more. The chain employs TRBV20-1 and TRBJ1-5; D perhaps matches TRBD1 (6 bases). CDR1 DFQATT and CDR2 SNEGSKA come from the germline V gene (reference sequence). The germline V and J ends were trimmed by 1 base and 4 bases, with 14 bases remaining between them. The CDR3 totals 15 residues. DNA for the CDR3: TGCAGTGCTAGAGTGTCGGGACAAACTAATCAGCCCCAGCATTTT. Encoded protein: CSARVSGQTNQPQHF.

This sequence joins TRBV12-2 and TRBJ1-1; TRBD1, the D gene given by the table, was not confirmed from the DNA. TRBV12-2 is listed as a pseudogene. This CDR3 region has 20 residues. The CDR3, as DNA: TGTGCAAGTCGCTTTTTATGGTATGGGGGTCTCGTACCTTTGAACACCGAAGCTTTCTTT. Its protein product is CASRFLWYGGLVPLNTEAFF.

This clonotype was seen a few times. The chain uses TRBV7-9 and TRBJ1-5, with TRBD1 matching 7 bases. The germline CDR1 and CDR2 sequences are SEHNR and FQNEAQ (reference sequence). V trimming: 5 bases; J trimming: 1 base; junction bases outside the gene matches: 8. The CDR3 consists of 16 residues. The CDR3 reads CASSPQGGGSNQPQHF. CDR3 DNA sequence: TGTGCCAGCAGCCCTCAGGGGGGTGGAAGCAATCAGCCCCAGCATTTT. Supplemented by reference TRBV7-9 and TRBJ1-5, the full variable domain reads DTGVSQNPRHKITKRGQNVTFRCDPISEHNRLYWYRQTLGQGPEFLTYFQNEAQLEKSRLLSDRFSAERPKGSFSTLEIQRTEQGDSAMYLCASSPQGGGSNQPQHFGDGTRLSIL.

This clonotype has a count of ten or more. The chain carries TRBV20-1 and TRBJ2-3; TRBD2 is a possible D gene (6 bases). V lost 6 bases and J lost 4, with 11 bases in between. The germline gives CDR1 DFQATT, CDR2 SNEGSKA (reference sequence). The length of the CDR3 is 12 residues. The CDR3 protein is CSAAGFPDTQYF. DNA for the CDR3: TGCAGTGCGGCGGGATTCCCAGATACGCAGTATTTT.

This clonotype has only a few counts. This chain links TRBV2 with TRBJ2-1, with D unresolved. From germline, CDR1 is SNHLY and CDR2 FYNNEI. The CDR3 runs 17 residues. Trimming stripped 4 bases from V and 5 bases from J, with 21 bases between. The CDR3 protein is CASSARFIQPSNNEQFF. The CDR3 DNA is TGTGCCAGCAGTGCGCGGTTCATTCAGCCCAGTAACAATGAGCAGTTCTTC.

There are many counts of this clonotype. The chain recombines TRBV5-1 with TRBJ2-3; weak D call: TRBD1 (6 bases). The CDR3 loop spans 15 amino acids. Germline lookup yields CDR1 SGHRS and CDR2 YFSETQ. The germline V and J ends were trimmed by 6 bases and 3 bases, with 17 bases remaining between them. The DNA for the CDR3 is TGCGCCAGCACCCCACAGGGCGGTGATACAGATACGCAGTATTTT. Its protein is CASTPQGGDTDTQYF.

This clonotype was observed a few times. At one end, the junction sequence differs from germline, possibly due to a read error. The rearrangement joins TRBV7-7 to TRBJ2-5, with 7 positions matching TRBD2. CDR1 SSHAT and CDR2 FNYEAQ come from the germline V gene (reference sequence). This CDR3 region has 15 residues. Here the CDR3 DNA reads TGTGCTAGCAGCTCGGGGGGATCAGGAGGAGAGACCCAGTACTTC. This gives the protein CASSSGGSGGETQYF.

The sample holds a few counts of this clonotype. The chain joins TRBV7-2 to TRBJ2-7; D is unresolved. Looked up from germline, CDR1 is SGHTA and CDR2 is FQGNSA. V lost 4 bases and J lost 7, with 14 bases in between. This CDR3 has 13 amino acids. CDR3 loop: CASSSLVGSEQYV. The CDR3 DNA reads as TGTGCCAGCAGCTCCCTGGTGGGTTCTGAGCAGTACGTC.

In this sample, this clonotype turned up many times. The V gene is TRBV19, the J gene TRBJ2-7; 8 positions agree with TRBD2. The CDR3 extends over 13 amino acids. The ends lost 11 bases at V and 2 bases at J; junction bases unmatched: 8. The germline CDR1 and CDR2 sequences are LNHDA and SQIVND (reference sequence). CDR3 amino acids: CAGTSGPTYEQYF. CDR3 DNA: TGTGCCGGAACTAGCGGTCCCACCTACGAGCAGTACTTC.

This clonotype was detected a few times. This chain uses TRBV18 with TRBJ1-5, with D tentatively TRBD1 (6 bases). This CDR3 has 16 residues. The V gene's germline CDR1 is KGHSH and CDR2 LQKENI. Trimming took 5 bases from V and 3 from J, leaving 17 bases between them. The CDR3, as DNA: TGTGCCAGCTCAACCGGGGGGACAAATAACAATCAGCCCCAGCATTTT. The encoded protein is CASSTGGTNNNQPQHF.

This clonotype has ten or more counts. The chain combines TRBV4-2 with TRBJ1-1, with 7 nucleotides matching TRBD1. The junction had 3 bases not matched to a gene; V was cut back by 1 base and J by 1 base. The CDR3 consists of 15 residues. Germline V gene lookup returns CDR1 LGHNA and CDR2 YNFKEQ. Written as DNA, the CDR3 is TGTGCCAGCAGCCAAGGGGACAGCAAGAACACTGAAGCTTTCTTT. Translating gives CASSQGDSKNTEAFF.

A word on this clonotype: This clone may be a read error of a much larger clone one base away. The chain combines TRBV7-6 with TRBJ1-1; 8 positions agree with TRBD1. This CDR3 region has 13 residues. Germline-derived CDR1 and CDR2 are SGHVS and FNYEAQ. CDR3 sequence reads: CAGSLDRDTEAFF. As DNA, the CDR3 is TGTGCCGGCAGCCTGGACAGGGACACTGAAGCTTTCTTT.

This clonotype was seen just once. A much bigger clone sits one base away, suggesting this may be a read error. V is TRBV4-1 and J is TRBJ2-5, with D possibly called TRBD1 or TRBD2 (6 bases each). From germline, CDR1 is MGHRA and CDR2 YSYEKL. V gave up 4 bases and J gave up 9 bases, with 15 bases separating them. The CDR3 extends over 13 amino acids. The CDR3 nucleotides read TGCGCCAGCAGCCCACAGGGTAGGGGGGCCCAGTACTTC. It specifies CASSPQGRGAQYF.

This clonotype was counted a few times. The chain carries TRBV5-1 and TRBJ1-6, with a weak D call TRBD1 (5 bases). The germline V gene encodes CDR1 SGHRS and CDR2 YFSETQ. The V gene lost 0 bases and the J gene lost 5 bases, with 9 bases spanning the gap. The CDR3 is 15 residues long. The CDR3 region is CASSLGGRNNSPLHF. The CDR3, as DNA: TGCGCCAGCAGCTTGGGGGGCAGGAATAATTCACCCCTCCACTTT.

In its sample, this clonotype was seen many times. The gene calls are TRBV14 and TRBJ2-2, with D possibly matching TRBD2 (5 bases). Germline lookup yields CDR1 SGHDN and CDR2 FVKESK. V was cut by 0 bases and J by 1 base, with 12 bases left in between. This CDR3 is 17 amino acids long. CDR3 coding DNA: TGTGCCAGCAGCCAAGAAGGCCTAGCTCAGAACACCGGGGAGCTGTTTTTT. It codes for CASSQEGLAQNTGELFF.

This clonotype came up many times. The genes are TRBV7-2 and TRBJ2-5, with D unclear. Germline CDR1 SGHTA, CDR2 FQGNSA. V lost 1 base and J lost 1, with 7 bases in between. This CDR3 region has 14 residues. The CDR3 loop is CASSLGFFQETQYF. DNA of the CDR3: TGTGCCAGCAGCTTAGGTTTCTTCCAAGAGACCCAGTACTTC.

This clonotype was counted only a few times. V and J are TRBV20-1 and TRBJ1-2; a weak D match, TRBD1 (6 bases). With 0 bases removed from V and 7 bases from J, the gap between germline ends came to 12 bases. CDR3 length equals 13 residues. Germline CDR1 and CDR2: DFQATT and SNEGSKA (reference sequence). Written as DNA, the CDR3 is TGCAGTGCTAGAGATGGGACATCGGGTGGCTACACCTTC. Amino acids: CSARDGTSGGYTF.

With regard to this clonotype: The germline gene is not matched at one end of the junction; a read error may be the cause. The CDR3 sequence is CTSSQTRGPGANVLTF. The CDR3 DNA follows: TGTACCAGCAGCCAGACCAGGGGGCCTGGGGCCAACGTCCTGACTTTC. This sequence joins TRBV4-2 and TRBJ2-6; TRBD1 agrees at 8 bases. This CDR3 has 16 residues. The V gene's germline CDR1 is LGHNA and CDR2 YNFKEQ.

This clonotype was observed many times. The chain has TRBV7-6 and TRBJ2-5; D is perhaps TRBD1 or TRBD2 (6 bases each). This CDR3 has 14 residues. Trimming left V 0 bases short and J 6 bases short, with 11 bases between. In germline, CDR1 is SGHVS, CDR2 FNYEAQ. CDR3 sequence reads: CASSLAVGGKTQYF. In DNA form, the CDR3 reads TGTGCCAGCAGCTTAGCGGTAGGGGGGAAGACCCAGTACTTC.

The chain is built from TRBV5-6 and TRBJ2-1; D uncertain. CDR3 size: 13 residues. V dropped 2 bases and J dropped 3 bases, with 6 bases sitting between them. Germline-derived CDR1 and CDR2 are SGHDT and YYEEEE. The DNA for the CDR3 is TGTGCCAGCAGCTTAGTCAACTACAATGAGCAGTTCTTC. Its translation is CASSLVNYNEQFF.

At least ten counts were recorded for this clonotype. The chain recombines TRBV20-1 with TRBJ2-2; D uncertain. The CDR3 consists of 14 residues. V was trimmed by 1 base and J by 0 bases, leaving 6 bases between them. Per germline, CDR1 DFQATT and CDR2 SNEGSKA (reference sequence). This CDR3 is CSARGSANTGELFF. CDR3 coding DNA: TGCAGTGCTAGAGGGTCCGCGAACACCGGGGAGCTGTTTTTT.

This clonotype has a handful of counts. This chain connects TRBV20-1 to TRBJ2-7, with 10 bases aligning to TRBD1. Per germline, CDR1 DFQATT and CDR2 SNEGSKA (reference sequence). The ends lost 5 bases at V and 5 bases at J; junction bases unmatched: 3. CDR3 size: 12 residues. The CDR3 coding sequence is TGCAGTGCTCGGGACAGGGGAGACGAGCAGTACTTC. Translation: CSARDRGDEQYF.

This clonotype was found many times. V usage is TRBV9 and J usage is TRBJ2-7, with D maybe TRBD2 (5 bases). This CDR3 has 16 residues. Between the trimmed V and J ends, which lost 0 bases and 7 bases, there was a span of 20 bases. From germline, CDR1 is SGDLS and CDR2 YYNGEE. The CDR3 reads CASSVEPSGGALEQYF. In DNA, the CDR3 is TGTGCCAGCAGCGTAGAGCCCAGCGGTGGCGCTTTGGAGCAGTACTTC.

This clonotype has a count of ten or more. The chain uses TRBV12-3 or TRBV12-4 and TRBJ2-2; 11 positions match TRBD2. The CDR3 length is 15 residues. The J segment lost 5 bases and the V segment lost 6 bases, leaving 5 bases of the junction unmatched. The CDR3 nucleotides read TGTGCCAGCAGCCTCCGACTAGCGGGAACCGGGGAGCTGTTTTTT. It codes for CASSLRLAGTGELFF.

This clonotype was picked up many times. This rearrangement joins TRBV7-9 to TRBJ2-7; no definite D call. This CDR3 region has 12 residues. The ends were cut back, 5 bases at V and 7 bases at J, with 12 bases in the middle. Per the germline V gene, CDR1 is SEHNR and CDR2 is FQNEAQ (reference sequence). CDR3 bases: TGTGCCAGCAGCCCAGATCTTTGGGAGCAGTACTTC. This sequence encodes CASSPDLWEQYF.

V is TRBV12-3 or TRBV12-4 and J is TRBJ1-2; 7 nucleotides line up with TRBD1. This CDR3 spans 15 amino acids. V was clipped by 6 bases and J by 4 bases; unmatched bases: 11. The CDR3 DNA sequence: TGTGCCAGCAGGACCCCGGGACAGTACCCCTATGGCTACACCTTC. As protein: CASRTPGQYPYGYTF.